Here is one T cell receptor beta chain with its context. As yet, its antigen is unknown. Selected positively for CCR7 and CD45RO-negative, naive CD8 cells excluded terminally differentiated effector memory CD45RA+ cells. The sample comes from a study of shared clonotypes between healthy human individuals. At the level of the study: Each donor had three CD4 naive, three CD4 memory, two CD8 naive and one CD8 memory plate.

Researchers ran the assay at a deep level. Every immunoSEQ plate was one replicate of a subset's evenly spread DNA. Profiling relied on immunoSEQ multiplex PCR, and the TCRdb table lists in-frame clones only, not all of them. Here the sample spans fewer than 800,000 clones, about 90% being singletons. The germline gives CDR1 SGHVS, CDR2 FNYEAQ. V was clipped by 0 bases and J by 8 bases; unmatched bases: 10. The CDR3 loop spans 16 amino acids. Findings and caveats of the study: Represented diversity, genetic and exposure-history alike, was limited by few donors.

The rearrangement uses TRBV7-6 and TRBJ2-1; 7 nucleotides line up with TRBD1. The TCR comes from a man younger than 40 in good health. What was sequenced was naive CD8+ T cells sorted from blood. Written as DNA, the CDR3 is TGTGCCAGCAGCTTAGCGCGAACAGGGGAATTGGATGAGCAGTTCTTC. Protein product: CASSLARTGELDEQFF.